The entry below gives a single TCR beta chain sequence along with its context. Its antigen is not known. This entry comes from a study of cytomegalovirus exposure and HLA in healthy donors. Study-wide findings and caveats: It has been reported that TCR beta sequences accurately predicted the HLA-A and HLA-B alleles of most subjects.

Both 60 Vbeta primers and 13 Jbeta primers went into the PCR. Produced via immunoSEQ multiplex PCR; TCRdb's table is partial and in-frame only. The sample lists 150,000 to 200,000 clones, approximately 72% occurring once. What was sequenced was PBMCs. This TCR derives from a human donor in good health.

CDR3 sequence: CASSTRTGTDEQYF. CDR3 DNA sequence: TGCGCCAGCAGCACGAGGACAGGGACGGACGAGCAGTACTTC. The chain recombines TRBV5-1 with TRBJ2-7; 8 bases map to TRBD1. Germline V gives CDR1 SGHRS, CDR2 YFSETQ. Trimming at V came to 4 bases and at J to 5 bases, leaving 8 bases not matched to a gene. CDR3 length: 14 residues.